This is a list of T cell receptor beta chains from one sample in a study of sequential checkpoint blockade in melanoma. Here immunoSEQ multiplex PCR was the method, and the copy in TCRdb shows in-frame clones only, minus some. The data hold some 9,000 clones, with approximately 56% observed a single time. The sequencing here drew on CD8+ T cells sorted from blood (inferred from file names), taken from a patient given nivolumab and ipilimumab in sequence. These receptors all come from a human donor with melanoma. Each CDR3 is given with its conserved first and last residue. A D gene is named only where the DNA matches it firmly. Size is stated for part of the rows, as once, few or many counts, or as a class when the clone is expanded.

j_call: TRBJ1-3; clone_size: .; v_call: TRBV6-1; d_call: TRBD1; cdr3_aa: CASSGGTVPRSGNTIYF
j_call: TRBJ1-1; clone_size: .; v_call: TRBV5-1; d_call: TRBD1; cdr3_aa: CASSLTGANTEAFF
j_call: TRBJ2-7; clone_size: once; v_call: TRBV27; d_call: TRBD2; cdr3_aa: CASTLDPLTSGGEYEQYF
j_call: TRBJ1-2; clone_size: large; v_call: TRBV6-6; d_call: TRBD1; cdr3_aa: CATDPGQGGYTF
j_call: TRBJ1-2; clone_size: .; v_call: TRBV6-5; d_call: .; cdr3_aa: CASSDGTASYGYTF
j_call: TRBJ2-2; clone_size: .; v_call: TRBV9; d_call: .; cdr3_aa: CASSERGGRNTGELFF
j_call: TRBJ2-1; clone_size: .; v_call: TRBV9; d_call: .; cdr3_aa: CASSAGDTYNEQFF
j_call: TRBJ2-1; clone_size: .; v_call: TRBV6-5; d_call: .; cdr3_aa: CASSIGQSGRNEQFF
j_call: TRBJ2-1; clone_size: .; v_call: TRBV6-4; d_call: TRBD2; cdr3_aa: CASSEGSGGYNEQFF
j_call: TRBJ1-5; clone_size: medium-sized; v_call: TRBV27; d_call: .; cdr3_aa: CASSFQGNQPQHF
j_call: TRBJ1-1; clone_size: .; v_call: TRBV4-2; d_call: .; cdr3_aa: CASSQGQGWNTEAFF
j_call: TRBJ1-3; clone_size: .; v_call: TRBV7-2; d_call: .; cdr3_aa: CASSLEGAFSGNTIYF
j_call: TRBJ1-1; clone_size: .; v_call: TRBV7-8; d_call: .; cdr3_aa: CASSHRQALNTEAFF
j_call: TRBJ2-7; clone_size: .; v_call: TRBV27; d_call: TRBD1; cdr3_aa: CASRTGGDEQYF
j_call: TRBJ2-7; clone_size: medium-sized; v_call: TRBV4-3; d_call: .; cdr3_aa: CASSQRGTSYEQYF
j_call: TRBJ1-5; clone_size: few; v_call: TRBV19; d_call: .; cdr3_aa: CASKVGTSSNQPQHF
j_call: TRBJ1-2; clone_size: .; v_call: TRBV27; d_call: TRBD1; cdr3_aa: CASSLGQVGYGYTF
j_call: TRBJ1-6; clone_size: .; v_call: TRBV4-3; d_call: .; cdr3_aa: CASSQGPILTSSPLHF
j_call: TRBJ1-2; clone_size: .; v_call: TRBV30; d_call: .; cdr3_aa: CAGWRPNGYTF
j_call: TRBJ1-4; clone_size: .; v_call: TRBV6-6; d_call: .; cdr3_aa: CASSYSSGGKLFF
j_call: TRBJ1-2; clone_size: few; v_call: TRBV9; d_call: TRBD1; cdr3_aa: CASSVAYRGLGGYTF
j_call: TRBJ2-6; clone_size: .; v_call: TRBV7-8; d_call: .; cdr3_aa: CASSSDNSGANVLTF
j_call: TRBJ2-5; clone_size: .; v_call: TRBV7-2; d_call: .; cdr3_aa: CASSLARPVETQYF
j_call: TRBJ2-7; clone_size: few; v_call: TRBV6-1; d_call: .; cdr3_aa: CASIRQPYEQYF
j_call: TRBJ1-4; clone_size: .; v_call: TRBV2; d_call: .; cdr3_aa: CASSEGLGQSDEKLFF
j_call: TRBJ1-5; clone_size: .; v_call: TRBV9; d_call: TRBD1; cdr3_aa: CASSEGTASNQPQHF
j_call: TRBJ2-2; clone_size: few; v_call: TRBV15; d_call: .; cdr3_aa: CATRGGQNTGELFF
j_call: TRBJ1-5; clone_size: once; v_call: TRBV29-1; d_call: TRBD1; cdr3_aa: CSVIVGQALEPQHF
j_call: TRBJ2-3; clone_size: .; v_call: TRBV7-2; d_call: TRBD1; cdr3_aa: CASSLTGGSGDTQYF
j_call: TRBJ1-5; clone_size: .; v_call: TRBV28; d_call: TRBD1; cdr3_aa: CASSMTGNSQPQHF
j_call: TRBJ1-6; clone_size: .; v_call: TRBV4-1; d_call: .; cdr3_aa: CASSQDFRPGSPLHF
j_call: TRBJ2-5; clone_size: .; v_call: TRBV2; d_call: TRBD2; cdr3_aa: CASIRLAGGPETQYF
j_call: TRBJ2-7; clone_size: .; v_call: TRBV7-6; d_call: .; cdr3_aa: CASSFEQAYEQYF
j_call: TRBJ2-7; clone_size: .; v_call: TRBV7-9; d_call: TRBD1; cdr3_aa: CASSWDRGWNYGEQYF
j_call: TRBJ1-6; clone_size: .; v_call: TRBV5-8; d_call: TRBD1; cdr3_aa: CASSWPVRGQDSPLHF
j_call: TRBJ1-1; clone_size: medium-sized; v_call: TRBV4-2; d_call: .; cdr3_aa: CASSEAGGWTEAFF
j_call: TRBJ1-6; clone_size: .; v_call: TRBV6-4; d_call: TRBD1; cdr3_aa: CASSDSSSGGSPLHF
j_call: TRBJ2-2; clone_size: once; v_call: TRBV29-1; d_call: .; cdr3_aa: CSARGGSSGELFF
j_call: TRBJ1-4; clone_size: .; v_call: TRBV4-3; d_call: .; cdr3_aa: CASSQDGGPREKLFF